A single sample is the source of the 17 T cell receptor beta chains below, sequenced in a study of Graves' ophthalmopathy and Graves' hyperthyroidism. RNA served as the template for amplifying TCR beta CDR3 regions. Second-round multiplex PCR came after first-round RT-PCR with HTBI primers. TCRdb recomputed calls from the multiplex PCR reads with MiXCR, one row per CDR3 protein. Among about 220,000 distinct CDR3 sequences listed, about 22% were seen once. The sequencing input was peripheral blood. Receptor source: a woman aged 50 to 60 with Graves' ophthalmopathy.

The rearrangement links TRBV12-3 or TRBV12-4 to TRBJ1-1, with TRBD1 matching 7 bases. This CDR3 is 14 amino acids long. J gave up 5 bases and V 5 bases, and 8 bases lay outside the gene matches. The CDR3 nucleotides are TGTGCCAGCAGTAGGGGGACAGTGGAGACTGAAGCTTTCTTT. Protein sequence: CASSRGTVETEAFF.

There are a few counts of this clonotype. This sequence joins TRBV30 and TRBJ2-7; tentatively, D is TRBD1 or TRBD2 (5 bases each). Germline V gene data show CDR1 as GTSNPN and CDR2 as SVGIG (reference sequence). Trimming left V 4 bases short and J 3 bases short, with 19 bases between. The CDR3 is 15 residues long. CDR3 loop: CAWTHAGTTIYEQYF. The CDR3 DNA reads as TGTGCCTGGACTCACGCCGGGACCACTATCTACGAGCAGTACTTC.

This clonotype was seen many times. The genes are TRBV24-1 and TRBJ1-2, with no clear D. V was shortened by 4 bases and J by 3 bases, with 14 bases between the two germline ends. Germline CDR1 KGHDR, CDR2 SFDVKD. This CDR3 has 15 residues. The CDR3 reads CATSEARAGHYGYTF. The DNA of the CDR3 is TGTGCCACCAGTGAAGCTCGAGCGGGCCACTATGGCTACACCTTC.

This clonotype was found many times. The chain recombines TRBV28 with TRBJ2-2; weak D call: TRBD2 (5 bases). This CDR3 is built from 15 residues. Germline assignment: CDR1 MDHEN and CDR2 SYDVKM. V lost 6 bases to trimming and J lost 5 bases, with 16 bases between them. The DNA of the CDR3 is TGTGCCAGCAGCGCCTCATACCGAGGGACCGGGGAGCTGTTTTTT. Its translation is CASSASYRGTGELFF.

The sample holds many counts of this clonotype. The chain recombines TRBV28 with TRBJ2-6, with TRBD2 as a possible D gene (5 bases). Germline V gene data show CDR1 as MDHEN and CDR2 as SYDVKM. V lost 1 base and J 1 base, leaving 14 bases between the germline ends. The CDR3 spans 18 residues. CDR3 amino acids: CASSLSPGMSSGANVLTF. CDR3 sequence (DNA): TGTGCCAGCAGTTTATCTCCGGGGATGAGTTCTGGGGCCAACGTCCTGACTTTC.

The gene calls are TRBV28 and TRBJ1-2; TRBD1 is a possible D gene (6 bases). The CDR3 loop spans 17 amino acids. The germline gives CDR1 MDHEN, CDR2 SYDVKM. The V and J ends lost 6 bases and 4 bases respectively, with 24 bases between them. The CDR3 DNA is TGTGCCAGCAGCCCCAGGATCTTCAGGGGAATCTCCTATGGCTACACCTTC. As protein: CASSPRIFRGISYGYTF.

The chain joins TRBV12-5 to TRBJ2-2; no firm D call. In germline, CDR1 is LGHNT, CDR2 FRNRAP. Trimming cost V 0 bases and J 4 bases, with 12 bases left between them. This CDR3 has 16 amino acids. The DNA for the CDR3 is TGTGCTAGTGGTTTGGTAGGCGTAGCCGGCACCGGGGAGCTGTTTTTT. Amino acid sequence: CASGLVGVAGTGELFF.

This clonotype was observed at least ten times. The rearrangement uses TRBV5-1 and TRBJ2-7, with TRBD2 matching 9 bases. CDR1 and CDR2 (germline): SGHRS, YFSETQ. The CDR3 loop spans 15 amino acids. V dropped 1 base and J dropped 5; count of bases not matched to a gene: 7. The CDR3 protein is CASSLLAGASNEQYF. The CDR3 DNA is TGCGCCAGCAGCTTGTTAGCGGGAGCCAGTAACGAGCAGTACTTC.

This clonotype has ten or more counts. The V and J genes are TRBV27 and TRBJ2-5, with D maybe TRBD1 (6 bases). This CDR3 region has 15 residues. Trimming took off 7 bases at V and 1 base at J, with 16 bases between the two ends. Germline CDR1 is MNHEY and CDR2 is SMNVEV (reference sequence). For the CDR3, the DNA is TGTGCCAGCACCGCTCCGCAGGACAGCCAAGAGACCCAGTACTTC. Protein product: CASTAPQDSQETQYF.

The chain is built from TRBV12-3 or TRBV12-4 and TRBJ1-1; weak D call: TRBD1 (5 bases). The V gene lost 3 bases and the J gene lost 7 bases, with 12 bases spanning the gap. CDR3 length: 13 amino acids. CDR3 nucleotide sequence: TGTGCCAGCAGTTTTGTCTATCAGGGTGAAGCTTTCTTT. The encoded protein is CASSFVYQGEAFF.

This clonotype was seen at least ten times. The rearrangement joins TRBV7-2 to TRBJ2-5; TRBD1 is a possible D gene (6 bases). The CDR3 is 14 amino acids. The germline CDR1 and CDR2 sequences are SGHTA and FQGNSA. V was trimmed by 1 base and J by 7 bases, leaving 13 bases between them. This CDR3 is CASSLGQDRGTQYF. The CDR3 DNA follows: TGTGCCAGCAGCTTAGGGCAGGACAGAGGGACCCAGTACTTC.

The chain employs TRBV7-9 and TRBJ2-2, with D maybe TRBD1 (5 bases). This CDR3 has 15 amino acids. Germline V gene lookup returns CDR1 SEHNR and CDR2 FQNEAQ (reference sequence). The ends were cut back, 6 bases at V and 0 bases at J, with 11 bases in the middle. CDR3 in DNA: TGTGCCAGCAGACAGGACACCGCGAACACCGGGGAGCTGTTTTTT. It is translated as CASRQDTANTGELFF.

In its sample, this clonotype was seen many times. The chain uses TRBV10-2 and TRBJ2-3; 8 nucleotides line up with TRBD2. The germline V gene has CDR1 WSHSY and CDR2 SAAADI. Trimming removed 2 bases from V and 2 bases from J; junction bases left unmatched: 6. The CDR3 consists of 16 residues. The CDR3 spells CASSERAGGPTDTQYF. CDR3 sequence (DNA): TGCGCCAGCAGTGAGAGGGCGGGAGGACCCACAGATACGCAGTATTTT.

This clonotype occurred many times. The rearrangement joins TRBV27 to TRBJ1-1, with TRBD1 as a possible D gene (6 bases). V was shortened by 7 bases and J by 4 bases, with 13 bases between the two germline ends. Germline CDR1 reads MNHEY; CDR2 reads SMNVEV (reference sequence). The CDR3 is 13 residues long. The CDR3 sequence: CASNLQGSTEAFF. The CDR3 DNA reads TGTGCCAGCAACTTACAGGGTAGCACTGAAGCTTTCTTT.

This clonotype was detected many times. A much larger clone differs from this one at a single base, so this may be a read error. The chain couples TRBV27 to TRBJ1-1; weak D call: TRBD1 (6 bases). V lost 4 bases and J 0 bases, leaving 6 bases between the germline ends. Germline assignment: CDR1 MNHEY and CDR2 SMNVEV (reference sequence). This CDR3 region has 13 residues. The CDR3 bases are TGTGCCAGCAGTTACAGGGTGAACACTGAAGCTTTCTTT. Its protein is CASSYRVNTEAFF.

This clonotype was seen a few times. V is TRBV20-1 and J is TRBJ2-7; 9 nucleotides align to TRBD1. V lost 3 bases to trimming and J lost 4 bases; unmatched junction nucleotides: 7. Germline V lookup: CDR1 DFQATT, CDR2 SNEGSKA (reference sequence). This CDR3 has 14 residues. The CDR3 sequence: CSASPGTGFYEQYF. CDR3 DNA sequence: TGCAGTGCTAGCCCCGGGACAGGGTTTTACGAGCAGTACTTC.

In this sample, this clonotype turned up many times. CDR3 in amino acids: CAWSGGPTKNIQYF. CDR3 bases: TGTGCCTGGAGTGGGGGACCGACCAAAAACATTCAGTACTTC. The chain has TRBV30 and TRBJ2-4, with D tentatively TRBD1 or TRBD2 (5 bases each). V was trimmed by 1 base and J by 2 bases, leaving 9 bases between them. The CDR3 has 14 amino acids. Germline V CDR1 and CDR2: GTSNPN, SVGIG (reference sequence).